A single sample gave rise to the 27 T cell receptor beta chains below, sequenced in a study of blood T cells in healthy people across ages. A second PCR, run for about 7 to 12 cycles, used a sample-barcoded 5' primer plus a J-beta primer mix. TCRdb re-derived calls from the 5' RACE reads in MiXCR, one entry per CDR3 protein. This sample has about 970,000 distinct CDR3 sequences, with approximately 50% found just once. The sequenced material came from blood. The receptors were gathered from a woman aged 60-70 years in good health.

V usage is TRBV15 and J usage is TRBJ2-7; 8 bases match TRBD1. The J segment lost 3 bases and the V segment lost 1 base, leaving 5 bases of the junction unmatched. Germline CDR1 LNHNV, CDR2 YYDKDF (reference sequence). The CDR3 runs to 15 residues. The CDR3: CATSRARDRGYEQYF. In DNA, the CDR3 is TGTGCCACCAGCAGAGCCCGAGACAGGGGCTACGAGCAGTACTTC.

The chain employs TRBV28 and TRBJ2-4; D tentatively fits TRBD1 or TRBD2 (6 bases each). The tail of the sequence fits TRBJ2-7 better, so the J call may be wrong. Germline V gene data show CDR1 as MDHEN and CDR2 as SYDVKM. The CDR3 totals 14 residues. The CDR3 sequence: CASTLGGSPYEQYF. For the CDR3, the DNA is TGTGCCAGCACCTTAGGGGGGTCCCCCTACGAGCAGTACTTC.

The V call is TRBV12-3 or TRBV12-4, the J call TRBJ2-3; either TRBD1 or TRBD2 may supply D (5 bases each). Trimming took off 5 bases at V and 8 bases at J, with 11 bases between the two ends. CDR3 length: 12 residues. CDR3 residues: CASSRDGGTQYF. DNA of the CDR3: TGTGCCAGCAGTCGGGACGGAGGTACGCAGTATTTT.

The chain links TRBV12-3 or TRBV12-4 to TRBJ2-5; D gene unclear. Judging by the DNA end, TRBJ2-7 fits better; the J call may be wrong. The CDR3 length is 14 residues. CDR3 region: CASNAQGKSYEQYF. The CDR3 DNA reads as TGTGCCAGTAACGCCCAAGGAAAATCCTACGAGCAGTACTTC.

The rearrangement links TRBV6-2 or TRBV6-3 to TRBJ2-3, with a possible D match to TRBD2 (6 bases). CDR3 length: 14 amino acids. Trimming shortened V by 6 bases and J by 1 base, and 11 bases separated the two germline ends. Per germline, CDR1 MNHEY and CDR2 SVGEGT. CDR3: CASRGLIGTDTQYF. Here the CDR3 DNA reads TGTGCCAGCAGGGGACTTATAGGCACAGATACGCAGTATTTT.

The chain recombines TRBV4-1 with TRBJ2-7, with 9 bases matching TRBD2. CDR1 and CDR2 from the germline V gene are MGHRA and YSYEKL. The CDR3 is 16 residues long. The J segment lost 3 bases and the V segment lost 0 bases, leaving 6 bases of the junction unmatched. CDR3 residues: CASSQERASGNYEQYF. As DNA, the CDR3 is TGCGCCAGCAGCCAAGAACGCGCTAGCGGGAACTACGAGCAGTACTTC.

The sample holds one count of this clonotype. The V and J genes are TRBV11-2 and TRBJ2-3; no firm D call. This CDR3 has 17 amino acids. Germline CDR1 reads SGHAT; CDR2 reads FQNNGV. The V end lost 5 bases, the J end lost 6 bases, and 24 bases lay between the germline ends. Here the CDR3 DNA reads TGTGCCAGCAGCGTTTCCCCTTCGGTTGGTCGGTCGGATACGCAGTATTTT. This sequence encodes CASSVSPSVGRSDTQYF.

The V gene is TRBV20-1, the J gene TRBJ1-2, with D tentatively TRBD1 (6 bases). This CDR3 has 13 residues. The V gene's germline CDR1 is DFQATT and CDR2 SNEGSKA (reference sequence). V was shortened by 7 bases and J by 4 bases, with 16 bases between the two germline ends. The DNA for the CDR3 is TGCAGTGTGGGTGGCAGGGGCGTCTATGGCTACACCTTC. Translated: CSVGGRGVYGYTF.

The DNA of the CDR3 is TGTGCCAGCAGTCCTGATGACAGGGTGACCTGCGAGCAGTACTTC. Translation gives CASSPDDRVTCEQYF. The rearrangement uses TRBV5-5 and TRBJ2-7; 7 nucleotides match TRBD1. The CDR3 has 15 amino acids. Germline V lookup: CDR1 SGHKS, CDR2 YYEKEE (reference sequence). Losses at the gene ends were 5 bases for V and 6 bases for J; bases not matched to a gene: 14.

The rearrangement links TRBV9 to TRBJ2-5; no clear D gene. The CDR3 covers 14 residues. V lost 0 bases to trimming and J lost 3 bases, with 9 bases between them. Germline loops: CDR1 SGDLS, CDR2 YYNGEE. The CDR3 protein is CASSVEGREETQYF. The CDR3 DNA follows: TGTGCCAGCAGCGTAGAGGGAAGGGAAGAGACCCAGTACTTC.

This clonotype was picked up a small number of times. One end of the junction fails to match germline, which may point to a read error. The chain recombines TRBV12-3 or TRBV12-4 with TRBJ2-4; 11 positions agree with TRBD2. This CDR3 comprises 15 residues. The CDR3: CASRLAGGLKNIQYF. The CDR3 DNA reads as TGTGCCAGCAGATTAGCGGGAGGGCTCAAAAACATTCAGTACTTC.

The chain uses TRBV20-1 and TRBJ2-1; TRBD2 agrees at 8 bases. The CDR3 loop spans 14 amino acids. V gave up 6 bases and J gave up 7 bases; unmatched junction bases: 11. CDR1 is DFQATT, CDR2 SNEGSKA, per germline (reference sequence). CDR3 loop: CSALAAGGENEQFF. The CDR3 DNA sequence: TGCAGTGCCTTAGCTGCGGGAGGAGAAAATGAGCAGTTCTTC.

The rearrangement joins TRBV28 to TRBJ2-7; weak D call: TRBD2 (6 bases). The J call may be wrong; the DNA end is better matched by TRBJ2-4. Germline V gene lookup returns CDR1 MDHEN and CDR2 SYDVKM. This CDR3 has 14 amino acids. The CDR3 region is CASHMQGGGDIQYF. The CDR3 region has the DNA TGTGCCAGCCATATGCAGGGTGGAGGGGACATTCAGTACTTC.

This sequence joins TRBV5-1 and TRBJ2-1; maybe TRBD1 (5 bases). CDR3 length: 15 residues. Germline V gives CDR1 SGHRS, CDR2 YFSETQ. V was clipped by 3 bases and J by 6 bases, with 16 bases between them. In nucleotides, the CDR3 is TGCGCCAGCAGCTCAACCTCTGGGGCTTTCAATGAGCAGTTCTTC. This translates into CASSSTSGAFNEQFF.

The chain has TRBV4-1 and TRBJ1-5; D is uncertain. CDR1 is MGHRA and CDR2 is YSYEKL in the germline V gene. The V gene lost 0 bases and the J gene lost 7 bases, with 10 bases spanning the gap. This CDR3 comprises 14 residues. CDR3 nucleotide sequence: TGCGCCAGCAGCCAAGATTTATCGGGCCAGCCCCAGCATTTT. Encoded protein: CASSQDLSGQPQHF.

The rearrangement joins TRBV5-1 to TRBJ2-3, with a tentative D call TRBD2 (5 bases). V lost 0 bases and J lost 2, with 10 bases in between. The CDR3 runs to 15 residues. Germline V gene sequence: CDR1 SGHRS, CDR2 YFSETQ. The CDR3 bases are TGCGCCAGCAGCTTGGAGCGGAAGTACACAGATACGCAGTATTTT. It encodes CASSLERKYTDTQYF.

CDR3 loop: CSARSPTSGHYEQYF. For the CDR3, the DNA is TGCAGTGCTAGAAGCCCGACTAGCGGACACTACGAGCAGTACTTC. The rearrangement links TRBV20-1 to TRBJ2-7; TRBD2 agrees at 9 bases. The ends lost 2 bases at V and 3 bases at J; junction bases unmatched: 8. This CDR3 region has 15 residues. Germline V CDR1 and CDR2: DFQATT, SNEGSKA (reference sequence).

The chain recombines TRBV12-3 or TRBV12-4 with TRBJ2-1, with 8 positions matching TRBD1. The V gene end was trimmed by 0 bases and the J gene end by 3 bases; junction bases not matched to a gene: 7. The CDR3 is 17 amino acids. The DNA for the CDR3 is TGTGCCAGCAGTTTAGCGCTGACAGGGGTGGGCTACAATGAGCAGTTCTTC. Protein sequence: CASSLALTGVGYNEQFF.

Comments on this clonotype: Given a much more abundant clone one base away, this may be a read error. The chain employs TRBV6-5 and TRBJ2-7; D may correspond to TRBD1 or TRBD2 (5 bases each). The CDR3 loop spans 18 amino acids. CDR1 and CDR2 from the germline V gene are MNHEY and SVGAGI. This chain's CDR3 is CTSSYGARPQTRSYEQYF. CDR3 coding DNA: TGTACCAGCAGTTACGGGGCGAGGCCACAGACTCGCTCCTACGAGCAGTACTTC.

Only a few counts were recorded for this clonotype. The chain joins TRBV20-1 to TRBJ1-6, with no clear D. The CDR3 contains 11 residues. The ends were cut back, 7 bases at V and 6 bases at J, with 7 bases in the middle. Germline-derived CDR1 and CDR2 are DFQATT and SNEGSKA (reference sequence). The CDR3 sequence is CSVYSNSPLHF. The CDR3 bases are TGCAGTGTATACAGTAATTCACCCCTCCACTTT.

The rearrangement uses TRBV20-1 and TRBJ2-7; D not certain. This CDR3 comprises 14 residues. V was clipped by 1 base and J by 1 base, with 11 bases between them. Looked up from germline, CDR1 is DFQATT and CDR2 is SNEGSKA (reference sequence). CDR3 nucleotide sequence: TGCAGTGCTAGAGCGACCCGAGGATCCTACGAGCAGTACTTC. Translated: CSARATRGSYEQYF.

This sequence joins TRBV4-2 and TRBJ2-1; 9 bases match TRBD2. The trim removed 2 bases at V and 5 bases at J, leaving 7 bases unmatched. Germline V gene sequence: CDR1 LGHNA, CDR2 YNFKEQ. The CDR3 sequence is 16 residues long. The CDR3 region has the DNA TGTGCCAGCAGCCAATCCCAGCGGGAGGCCGACAATGAGCAGTTCTTC. It encodes CASSQSQREADNEQFF.

The chain combines TRBV3-1 with TRBJ2-7; possibly TRBD1 for D (5 bases). Trimming pared 1 base from V and 6 bases from J, leaving 22 bases between. The CDR3 extends over 17 amino acids. From germline, CDR1 is LGHDT and CDR2 YNNKEL (reference sequence). The CDR3 region is CASSQASPTGHLGEQYF. In DNA form, the CDR3 reads TGTGCCAGCAGCCAAGCCTCCCCGACCGGACACCTGGGCGAGCAGTACTTC.

This clonotype was found a few times. V gene TRBV6-1 combines with J gene TRBJ2-7; possible D gene TRBD2, 6 bases. Trimming cost V 4 bases and J 2 bases, with 18 bases left between them. This CDR3 is built from 16 residues. Germline V gives CDR1 MNHNS, CDR2 SASEGT. CDR3 sequence reads: CASSGQLMGRTYEQYF. For the CDR3, the DNA is TGTGCCAGCAGTGGGCAGCTAATGGGGAGGACCTACGAGCAGTACTTC.

This clonotype came up a few times. The chain employs TRBV10-3 and TRBJ2-7; 16 nucleotides line up with TRBD2. The germline V gene encodes CDR1 ENHRY and CDR2 SYGVKD. This CDR3 contains 17 residues. Losses at the gene ends were 6 bases for V and 0 bases for J; bases not matched to a gene: 5. CDR3 DNA sequence: TGTGCCATCAGCCCCGGGACTAGCGGGAGGGGCTCCTACGAGCAGTACTTC. Its protein is CAISPGTSGRGSYEQYF.

The chain's CDR3 is CASSLAIGGWQNTGELFF. The DNA of the CDR3 is TGTGCCAGCAGCTTAGCAATCGGTGGTTGGCAAAACACCGGGGAGCTGTTTTTT. The chain couples TRBV7-9 to TRBJ2-2; D call uncertain. Trimming pared 0 bases from V and 2 bases from J, leaving 16 bases between. The CDR3 runs to 18 residues. Germline CDR1 is SEHNR and CDR2 is FQNEAQ (reference sequence).

As for this clonotype: An end of the junction differs from the germline gene, which may be a read error. The chain links TRBV6-2 or TRBV6-3 to TRBJ2-6; a possible D gene is TRBD1 (5 bases). Germline-derived CDR1 and CDR2 are MNHEY and SVGEGT. The CDR3 covers 17 residues. The CDR3 coding sequence is TGTGCCAGCAGTTACTCTCCGGAATCCTCTGGGGCCGACGTCCTGACTTTC. Encoded protein: CASSYSPESSGADVLTF.